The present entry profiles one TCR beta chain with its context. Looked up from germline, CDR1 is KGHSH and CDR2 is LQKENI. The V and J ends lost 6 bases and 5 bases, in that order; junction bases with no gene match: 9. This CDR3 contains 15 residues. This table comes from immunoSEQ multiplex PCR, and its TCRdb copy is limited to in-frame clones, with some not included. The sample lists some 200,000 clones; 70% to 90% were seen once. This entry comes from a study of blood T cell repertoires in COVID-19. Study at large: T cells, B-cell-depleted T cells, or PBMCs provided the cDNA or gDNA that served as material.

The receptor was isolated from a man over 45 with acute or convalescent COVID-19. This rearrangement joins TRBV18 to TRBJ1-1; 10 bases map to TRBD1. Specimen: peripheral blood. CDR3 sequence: CASSSWTGGETEAFF. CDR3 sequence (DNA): TGTGCCAGCTCCTCTTGGACAGGGGGAGAGACTGAAGCTTTCTTT.